One sample yielded the 17 T cell receptor beta chains listed below, sequenced in a study of T cell repertoires in cytomegalovirus infection. From the reads, TCRdb called clonotypes with MiXCR, one entry per CDR3 protein. The sample holds fewer than 550,000 distinct CDR3 sequences, 15% to 20% seen once. The sequenced sample consisted of CD8+ T cells from PBMCs. Receptors were obtained from a human donor in good health (CMV status not recorded). Some clones in this sample may be carry-over from other donors' samples.

This clonotype came up many times. V usage is TRBV12-3 or TRBV12-4 and J usage is TRBJ2-7; maybe TRBD1 (5 bases). The CDR3 totals 14 residues. V lost 1 base and J lost 3, with 10 bases in between. CDR3 residues: CASSLEGVSYEQYF. In DNA form, the CDR3 reads TGTGCCAGCAGTTTAGAAGGGGTCAGCTACGAGCAGTACTTC.

The chain uses TRBV13 and TRBJ1-3; D might be TRBD1 (6 bases). V lost 3 bases and J lost 4, with 10 bases in between. This CDR3 comprises 14 residues. Per the germline V gene, CDR1 is PRHDT and CDR2 is FYEKMQ (reference sequence). The DNA for the CDR3 is TGTGCCAGCAGCTTTAGGACAGCCGGAAACACCATATATTTT. Its translation is CASSFRTAGNTIYF. Full variable domain (outside the CDR3, taken from reference TRBV13 and TRBJ1-3): AAGVIQSPRHLIKEKRETATLKCYPIPRHDTVYWYQQGPGQDPQFLISFYEKMQSDKGSIPDRFSAQQFSDYHSELNMSSLELGDSALYFCASSFRTAGNTIYFGEGSWLTVV.

This clonotype was seen ten or more times. One junction end disagrees with the germline gene, perhaps due to a read error. The rearrangement links TRBV7-9 to TRBJ1-2; 7 bases align to TRBD1. The CDR3 is made up of 12 amino acids. The germline V gene has CDR1 SEHNR and CDR2 FQNEAQ (reference sequence). CDR3 DNA: TGTGCCAGCAGCTTAGCAGGACAGGATGAAAAATTC. This sequence encodes CASSLAGQDEKF. The complete variable domain, with remaining parts taken from reference TRBV7-9 and TRBJ1-2, reads DTGVSQNPRHKITKRGQNVTFRCDPISEHNRLYWYRQTLGQGPEFLTYFQNEAQLEKSRLLSDRFSAERPKGSFSTLEIQRTEQGDSAMYLCASSLAGQDEKFGSGTRLTVV.

This chain connects TRBV27 to TRBJ1-2; D is possibly TRBD1 (5 bases). Germline V gene data show CDR1 as MNHEY and CDR2 as SMNVEV (reference sequence). This CDR3 is 13 amino acids long. The V end was cut by 2 bases, the J end by 4 bases, with 8 bases between. The CDR3 region has the DNA TGTGCCAGCAGTTTAGGGGCCCGCTATGGCTACACCTTC. Translation: CASSLGARYGYTF.

This clonotype appeared many times. J is TRBJ2-7 and V is TRBV7-8, with 13 bases fitting TRBD2. V dropped 7 bases and J dropped 5; count of bases not matched to a gene: 14. This CDR3 is 17 amino acids long. The V gene's germline CDR1 is SGHVS and CDR2 FQNEAQ. The CDR3 spells CASIPGTSGTQGHEQYF. The CDR3 DNA sequence: TGTGCCAGCATACCCGGGACTAGCGGGACCCAAGGCCACGAGCAGTACTTC.

Points on this clonotype: A much larger clone differs from this one at a single base, so this may be a read error. The CDR3 carries no conserved terminal phenylalanine or tryptophan, so it likely arises from a read error. The chain links TRBV7-6 to TRBJ2-2, with TRBD1 matching over 7 bases. V dropped 4 bases and J dropped 5; count of bases not matched to a gene: 10. This CDR3 is 16 amino acids long. CDR1 is SGHVS and CDR2 is FNYEAQ in the germline V gene. The CDR3 region is CASSSRQGPLTGELFY. DNA for the CDR3: TGTGCCAGCAGCTCCCGACAGGGCCCCCTGACCGGGGAGCTGTTTTAT.

This clonotype has just a few counts. The chain links TRBV5-1 to TRBJ2-7; either TRBD1 or TRBD2 may supply D (5 bases each). The ends were cut back, 0 bases at V and 3 bases at J, with 19 bases in the middle. The germline gives CDR1 SGHRS, CDR2 YFSETQ. The CDR3 has 17 residues. The CDR3 nucleotides are TGCGCCAGCAGCTTGGGGGTCGGGCAGGGACCGTTCTACGAGCAGTACTTC. It translates to CASSLGVGQGPFYEQYF. The variable domain in full, with the rest retrieved from reference TRBV5-1 and TRBJ2-7, is KAGVTQTPRYLIKTRGQQVTLSCSPISGHRSVSWYQQTPGQGLQFLFEYFSETQRNKGNFPGRFSGRQFSNSRSEMNVSTLELGDSALYLCASSLGVGQGPFYEQYFGPGTRLTVT.

The CDR3 protein is CASSRFKEGANVLTF. The DNA for the CDR3 is TGTGCCAGCAGCCGATTCAAGGAAGGGGCCAACGTCCTGACTTTC. The V and J genes are TRBV2 and TRBJ2-6; no firm D call. This CDR3 comprises 15 residues. Trimming removed 6 bases from V and 4 bases from J, with 13 bases in between. Germline loops: CDR1 SNHLY, CDR2 FYNNEI.

This clonotype was found many times. The rearrangement uses TRBV7-9 and TRBJ2-1; perhaps TRBD2 as D (6 bases). The CDR3 sequence is 14 residues long. V was pared by 5 bases and J by 4 bases, with 12 bases between. In germline, CDR1 is SEHNR, CDR2 FQNEAQ (reference sequence). The CDR3 here is CASSRRDLYNEQFF. DNA for the CDR3: TGTGCCAGCAGCAGGCGGGACTTGTACAATGAGCAGTTCTTC.

This clonotype was picked up many times. The V call is TRBV10-3, the J call TRBJ1-1; 9 nucleotides agree with TRBD1. The trim removed 6 bases at V and 5 bases at J, leaving 7 bases unmatched. The CDR3 runs 14 residues. Looked up from germline, CDR1 is ENHRY and CDR2 is SYGVKD. CDR3 nucleotide sequence: TGTGCCATCAGGGGGGACAGGGTTCGAACTGAAGCTTTCTTT. It specifies CAIRGDRVRTEAFF.

This clonotype was counted between two and nine times. This chain uses TRBV20-1 with TRBJ2-2; D possibly corresponds to TRBD1 (6 bases). Looked up from germline, CDR1 is DFQATT and CDR2 is SNEGSKA (reference sequence). Trimming stripped 6 bases from V and 2 bases from J, with 13 bases between. The length of the CDR3 is 14 residues. The CDR3 nucleotides are TGCAGTGCAGGGGGAGTAGTAAACACCGGGGAGCTGTTTTTT. It encodes CSAGGVVNTGELFF.

In this sample, this clonotype turned up many times. This sequence joins TRBV7-9 and TRBJ1-1; TRBD1 matches at 7 bases. Germline V gene sequence: CDR1 SEHNR, CDR2 FQNEAQ (reference sequence). The CDR3 runs to 14 residues. The trim removed 1 base at V and 5 bases at J, leaving 4 bases unmatched. The CDR3 loop reads CASSLVGGETEAFF. Written as DNA, the CDR3 is TGTGCCAGCAGCTTAGTAGGGGGCGAGACTGAAGCTTTCTTT. The full variable domain, its missing parts supplied by reference TRBV7-9 and TRBJ1-1, is DTGVSQNPRHKITKRGQNVTFRCDPISEHNRLYWYRQTLGQGPEFLTYFQNEAQLEKSRLLSDRFSAERPKGSFSTLEIQRTEQGDSAMYLCASSLVGGETEAFFGQGTRLTVV.

This clonotype was seen a handful of times. The chain employs TRBV19 and TRBJ1-2; D remains unclear. The germline V gene encodes CDR1 LNHDA and CDR2 SQIVND (reference sequence). V was cut by 3 bases and J by 7 bases, with 15 bases left in between. This CDR3 is built from 14 residues. The chain's CDR3 is CASSILQDGRGYTF. DNA for the CDR3: TGTGCCAGTAGTATTCTCCAGGACGGCCGTGGCTACACCTTC.

This clonotype came up a few times. V and J are TRBV20-1 and TRBJ2-5, with 12 bases matching TRBD2. The CDR3 is 20 amino acids. With 0 bases clipped from V and 5 bases from J, the junction kept 19 bases outside the gene matches. Germline-derived CDR1 and CDR2 are DFQATT and SNEGSKA (reference sequence). For the CDR3, the DNA is TGCAGTGCTAGAGATGGCCCTAGCGGGAGGGCCAAGATGGAGCGGGAGACCCAGTACTTC. Its protein is CSARDGPSGRAKMERETQYF.

This clonotype has just one count. An end of the junction does not agree with germline; a read error may underlie this. This rearrangement joins TRBV28 to TRBJ2-5, with 7 bases that match TRBD1. Germline assignment: CDR1 MDHEN and CDR2 SYDVKM. CDR3 length equals 17 residues. The CDR3 DNA is TGTGCCAGCAGTTCCCCCCACAGGGGAAAGTACCAAGAGTCCCAGTACTTC. It is translated as CASSSPHRGKYQESQYF.

This clonotype was seen more than once but under ten times. The chain is built from TRBV12-3 or TRBV12-4 and TRBJ1-2; D is uncertain. CDR3 length: 15 amino acids. Trimming removed 6 bases at V and 6 bases at J, with 20 bases between. CDR3 in amino acids: CASSLRRYQMDGYTF. For the CDR3, the DNA is TGTGCCAGCAGCCTTAGGCGATACCAAATGGATGGCTACACCTTC.

This clonotype was counted at least ten times. The chain recombines TRBV28 with TRBJ2-3; 11 bases agree with TRBD2. Looked up from germline, CDR1 is MDHEN and CDR2 is SYDVKM. Trimming cost V 5 bases and J 1 base; bases outside gene matches: 5. The CDR3 is 16 residues long. Here the CDR3 DNA reads TGTGCCAGCAGTGGGGGGACTAGCGGAGGCACAGATACGCAGTATTTT. Translated, it gives CASSGGTSGGTDTQYF.